The clone carrying this T cell receptor beta chain was detected ten times or more. What it recognizes is unknown. The sample is drawn from a study of T cell repertoires in cytomegalovirus infection. As for the study in general: Indicated by public TCR beta signatures were CMV infection and matching HLA type.

One entry per CDR3 protein results from TCRdb running MiXCR on the reads. The table records around 530,000 distinct CDR3 sequences, 16% of them present only once. Study-wide results and limits: Frequencies of public TCR beta families were cumulated, and this identified carriers of CMV plus the relevant HLA. Ex vivo responses were dominated by HLA-C-restricted CMV-specific TCR beta clonotypes.

The length of the CDR3 is 12 residues. In germline, CDR1 is MDHEN, CDR2 SYDVKM. The ends lost 8 bases at V and 2 bases at J; junction bases unmatched: 1. The chain has TRBV28 and TRBJ2-5; TRBD1 matches at 8 bases. Sequenced input: CD8+ T cells from PBMCs. The sequence derives from a human donor in good health (CMV status not recorded). Some clones in this sample may be carry-over from other donors' samples. DNA of the CDR3: TGTGCCAGCTGGACAGGGCAAGAGACCCAGTACTTC. It encodes CASWTGQETQYF.